This TCR beta chain was observed in a study of human T cells and chemical hapten exposure. Study-wide context: 2% DPC applied to an approximately 2 cm by approximately 2 cm arm area sensitized donors. Patients received weekly diphenylcyclopropenone doses to the scalp throughout the approximately 24-week study. Regarding the study as a whole: The immune response of these alopecia patients might not match healthy individuals'.

Time point noted: patch test 2, 6 weeks after DPC sensitization. Treatment described: therapeutic diphenylcyclopropenone sensitization with weekly scalp DPC. This clonotype has a count of ten or more. Antigen: not known. The CDR3 loop spans 13 amino acids. Trimming cost V 3 bases and J 1 base, with 7 bases left between them. Individual cDNA molecules (in the library) carried attached unique molecular identifiers. TCRdb re-analysed the RACE reads in MiXCR, keeping a single row per CDR3 protein. Altogether more than 110,000 distinct CDR3 sequences are present, approximately 12% being singletons, with the ten largest covering approximately 1.3%.

V and J are TRBV12-3 or TRBV12-4 and TRBJ2-7; a possible D gene is TRBD1 (6 bases). Here the sequenced sample was whole blood, taken in connection with sensitization to the hapten diphenylcyclopropenone (DPC). This TCR derives from a woman aged 50 to 65 with alopecia areata. Some clones in this sample may be carry-over from other donors' samples. CDR3 in amino acids: CASSLGHSYEQYF. The CDR3, as DNA: TGTGCCAGCAGTTTGGGACATTCCTACGAGCAGTACTTC.